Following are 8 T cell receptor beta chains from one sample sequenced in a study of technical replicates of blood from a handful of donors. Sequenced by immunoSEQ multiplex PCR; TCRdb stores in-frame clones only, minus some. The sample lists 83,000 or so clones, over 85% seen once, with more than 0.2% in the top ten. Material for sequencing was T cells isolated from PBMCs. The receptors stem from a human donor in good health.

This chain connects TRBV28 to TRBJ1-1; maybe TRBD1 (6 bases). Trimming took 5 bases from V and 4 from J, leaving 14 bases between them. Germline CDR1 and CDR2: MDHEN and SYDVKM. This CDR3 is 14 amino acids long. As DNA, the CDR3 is TGTGCCAGCAGTGTCAGGGGAAAGGGCACTGAAGCTTTCTTT. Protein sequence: CASSVRGKGTEAFF. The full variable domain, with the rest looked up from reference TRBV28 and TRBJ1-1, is DVKVTQSSRYLVKRTGEKVFLECVQDMDHENMFWYRQDPGLGLRLIYFSYDVKMKEKGDIPEGYSVSREKKERFSLILESASTNQTSMYLCASSVRGKGTEAFFGQGTRLTVV.

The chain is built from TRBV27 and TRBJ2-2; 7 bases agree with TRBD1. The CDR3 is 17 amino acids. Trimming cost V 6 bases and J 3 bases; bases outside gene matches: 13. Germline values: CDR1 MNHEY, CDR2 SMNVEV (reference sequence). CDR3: CASRHYRGPHYTGELFF. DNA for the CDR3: TGTGCCAGCAGACACTACAGGGGACCTCATTACACCGGGGAGCTGTTTTTT.

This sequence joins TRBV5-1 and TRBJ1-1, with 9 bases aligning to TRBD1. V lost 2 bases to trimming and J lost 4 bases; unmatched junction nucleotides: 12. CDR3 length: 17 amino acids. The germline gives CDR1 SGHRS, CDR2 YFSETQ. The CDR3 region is CASSFLHTGTGFTEAFF. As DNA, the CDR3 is TGCGCCAGCAGCTTTCTGCATACCGGGACAGGGTTCACTGAAGCTTTCTTT.

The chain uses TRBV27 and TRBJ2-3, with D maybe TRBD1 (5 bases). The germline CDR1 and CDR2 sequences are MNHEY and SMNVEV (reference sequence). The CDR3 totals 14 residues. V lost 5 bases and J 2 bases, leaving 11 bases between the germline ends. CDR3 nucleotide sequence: TGTGCCAGCAGTCCCCGACAGAACACAGATACGCAGTATTTT. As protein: CASSPRQNTDTQYF.

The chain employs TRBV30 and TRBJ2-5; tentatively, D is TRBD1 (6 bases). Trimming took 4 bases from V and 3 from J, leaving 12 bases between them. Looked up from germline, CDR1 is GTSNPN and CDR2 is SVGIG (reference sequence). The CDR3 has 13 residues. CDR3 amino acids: CAWTPDREETQYF. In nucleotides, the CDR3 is TGTGCCTGGACCCCGGACAGAGAAGAGACCCAGTACTTC.

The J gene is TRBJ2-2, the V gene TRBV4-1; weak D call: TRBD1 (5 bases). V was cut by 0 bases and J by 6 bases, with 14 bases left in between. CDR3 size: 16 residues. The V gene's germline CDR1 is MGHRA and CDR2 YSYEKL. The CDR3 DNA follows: TGCGCCAGCAGCCAAGAAGTCAGGGTCGGAGCCGGGGAGCTGTTTTTT. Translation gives CASSQEVRVGAGELFF.

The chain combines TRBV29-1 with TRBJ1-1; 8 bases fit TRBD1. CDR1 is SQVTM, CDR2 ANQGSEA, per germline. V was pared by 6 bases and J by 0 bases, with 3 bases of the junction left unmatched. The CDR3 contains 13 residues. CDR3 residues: CSVTGEVNTEAFF. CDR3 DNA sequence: TGCAGCGTGACAGGGGAGGTGAACACTGAAGCTTTCTTT.

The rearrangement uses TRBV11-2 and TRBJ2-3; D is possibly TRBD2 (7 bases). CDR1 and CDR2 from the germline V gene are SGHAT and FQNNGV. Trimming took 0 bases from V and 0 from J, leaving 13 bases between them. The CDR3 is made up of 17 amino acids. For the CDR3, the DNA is TGTGCCAGCAGCTTAGATTGGGGGGGCCTGAGCACAGATACGCAGTATTTT. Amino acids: CASSLDWGGLSTDTQYF.